These T cell receptor beta chains were read from a single sample in a study of OX40 agonist ivuxolimab in advanced cancers. Sequencing was performed with immunoSEQ multiplex PCR; in TCRdb, only in-frame clones are kept and a portion is missing. The data contain roughly 93,000 clones, 70% to 85% of them seen just once; the ten biggest clones take up 5.5%. The sequencing here drew on CD4+ or CD8+ T cells sorted from blood, taken in a trial of the OX40 agonist ivuxolimab. The source is an adult with an advanced solid tumor such as melanoma, head and neck, liver or kidney cancer. Both conserved end residues are part of each CDR3. Fields, in order: CDR3 DNA, CDR3 protein, V gene, clone size, D gene, J gene. A D gene is named only where the DNA matches it firmly. Clone size is not always given. Where it is, it says once, few, many or a class for expanded clones.

TGCGCCAGCAGCTCGGGGGCAAGCTACGAGCAGTACTTC CASSSGASYEQYF TRBV5-1 - - TRBJ2-7
TGTGCCAGCAGTCTGACGGTCTTCTCTGGAAACACCATATATTTT CASSLTVFSGNTIYF TRBV6-1 - - TRBJ1-3
TGTGCCAGCAGCTTCGAGCCTAACACCGGGGAGCTGTTTTTT CASSFEPNTGELFF TRBV5-5 - - TRBJ2-2
TGTGCCAGCAGTTTTGGACAGGGAGGGGACCTTGAAGCTTTCTTT CASSFGQGGDLEAFF TRBV4-2 - TRBD1 TRBJ1-1
TGCGCCAGCAGACTTCTAGCGGGAAACGAGCAGTTCTTC CASRLLAGNEQFF TRBV5-1 once TRBD2 TRBJ2-1
TGTGCCACCAGCAAAATTAGGACAGGGATTAATGAAAAACTGTTTTTT CATSKIRTGINEKLFF TRBV15 - TRBD1 TRBJ1-4
TGTGCCAGCAGTGCTCGGGACAGGGGCTTATTGGGAGAAAAACTGTTTTTT CASSARDRGLLGEKLFF TRBV6-4 - TRBD1 TRBJ1-4
TGTGCCAGCAGCTTAGATCTAGATACGCAGTATTTT CASSLDLDTQYF TRBV11-2 - - TRBJ2-3
TGTGCCAGCAGCATCCCTAGACCGCGGTCGGGGACCCAGTACTTC CASSIPRPRSGTQYF TRBV5-6 once - TRBJ2-5
TGCGCCAGCAGCTTCGGGGGCACTGAAGCTTTCTTT CASSFGGTEAFF TRBV5-1 - - TRBJ1-1
TGTGCCAGCAGCTTTAGGGACAGGGGTACCTACGAGCAGTACTTC CASSFRDRGTYEQYF TRBV7-2 - TRBD1 TRBJ2-7
TGTGCCAGCAGCGTGGGGGACTCCTACTACGAGCAGTACTTC CASSVGDSYYEQYF TRBV9 - - TRBJ2-7
TGCGCCAGCAGCTTCATAGCGGGGGAGAACGTCCTGACTTTC CASSFIAGENVLTF TRBV5-1 - TRBD2 TRBJ2-6
TGTGCCTGGTCACTACAAAGGGGCCCAGGAGGTGAAAAACTGTTTTTT CAWSLQRGPGGEKLFF TRBV30 - - TRBJ1-4
TGTGCCAGCAGGAAAGCGGGATCTCTGGAAGATACGCAGTATTTT CASRKAGSLEDTQYF TRBV2 - TRBD2 TRBJ2-3
TGTGCCAGCAGCGTACTACACGTTAATTCACCCCTCCACTTT CASSVLHVNSPLHF TRBV9 few - TRBJ1-6
TGTGCCAGCAAGGCGGGAGAGGTTTACAATGAGCAGTTCTTC CASKAGEVYNEQFF TRBV2 - TRBD2 TRBJ2-1
TGTGCCAGCAGCCTATTTGCCGAGCAGTACTTC CASSLFAEQYF TRBV7-2 - - TRBJ2-7
TGCGCCAGCTCGGGGGATCCCCACGAGCAGTACTTC CASSGDPHEQYF TRBV5-1 - - TRBJ2-7
TGTGCCTGGAGGCGGGGGCCTGGGAACACCATATATTTT CAWRRGPGNTIYF TRBV30 - - TRBJ1-3
TGTGCCAGTAGTACCCCCCCTTCCTCCTACAATGAGCAGTTCTTC CASSTPPSSYNEQFF TRBV19 - - TRBJ2-1
TGTGCCGGGCGGGGGACCTACGAGCAGTACTTC CAGRGTYEQYF TRBV6-5 - TRBD2 TRBJ2-7
TGTGCCAGCAGCTTAGTGGTCGGGACAACCGATGGGGGCTACACCTTC CASSLVVGTTDGGYTF TRBV7-2 - - TRBJ1-2
TGTGCCAGCAGCTTGTTTCAGGGTGTAGGTAGTGAGCAGTTCTTC CASSLFQGVGSEQFF TRBV5-8 - - TRBJ2-1
TGCGCCAGCAGCTGGACAGGGTCGGCCTATGGCTACACCTTC CASSWTGSAYGYTF TRBV5-1 - TRBD1 TRBJ1-2
TGTGCCAGCAGCTTAGAGCTAGCTGGGACCGAGCAGTACTTC CASSLELAGTEQYF TRBV11-2 - - TRBJ2-7
TGTGCTAGTGGTTTGGTAAACACAGGGGGCAATCAGCCCCAGCATTTT CASGLVNTGGNQPQHF TRBV12-5 - TRBD1 TRBJ1-5
TGTGCCAGCAGCGTAGGGTCGTTGGACTACAATGAGCAGTTCTTC CASSVGSLDYNEQFF TRBV9 - - TRBJ2-1
TGTGCCAGCTCATCCCGGGACAGCGACAATGAGCAGTTCTTC CASSSRDSDNEQFF TRBV18 - TRBD1 TRBJ2-1
TGTGCCTGGAGTGTATCAGGGCCCAGGGGGAAGGGAAACACCATATATTTT CAWSVSGPRGKGNTIYF TRBV30 few TRBD1 TRBJ1-3
TGCGCCAGCAGCTTGGACGGAGGCTATGGCTACACCTTC CASSLDGGYGYTF TRBV5-1 - - TRBJ1-2
TGTGCCTCCCTAGGGGGGGCGCGAAATAGCGATGAGCAGTTCTTC CASLGGARNSDEQFF TRBV7-2 - - TRBJ2-1
TGTGCCAGCAGCTTAGACGGACTAGGCTCCTACAATGAGCAGTTCTTC CASSLDGLGSYNEQFF TRBV7-2 - TRBD2 TRBJ2-1
TGTGCCACCCGGGACACTACTTTACACTATGGCTACACCTTC CATRDTTLHYGYTF TRBV27 - - TRBJ1-2
TGTGCCAGCAGGGGAGGGGCGGGGGCTTCAGATACGCAGTATTTT CASRGGAGASDTQYF TRBV27 - - TRBJ2-3
TGTGCCAGCAGTGAAGCAGCGGCAGGAACTGAAGCTTTCTTT CASSEAAAGTEAFF TRBV6-1 - - TRBJ1-1
TGTGCCAGCACCCTCTACTCTAGCACAGATACGCAGTATTTT CASTLYSSTDTQYF TRBV28 - - TRBJ2-3
TGCGCCAGCAGCCAAGTCTTGGACGGCGGAGGCTATGGCTACACCTTC CASSQVLDGGGYGYTF TRBV4-3 once - TRBJ1-2
TGTGCCAGTATGGGGCGTAAAGATACGCAGTATTTT CASMGRKDTQYF TRBV11-1 - - TRBJ2-3
TGTGCCAGCAGTGACCAACAGCAGGGGGGGCTCGTGGAAAAACTGTTTTTT CASSDQQQGGLVEKLFF TRBV6-4 - TRBD1 TRBJ1-4
TGCGCCAGCAGCTTGGCGGGCAGGGGGGACGATGAGCAGTTCTTC CASSLAGRGDDEQFF TRBV5-1 - - TRBJ2-1